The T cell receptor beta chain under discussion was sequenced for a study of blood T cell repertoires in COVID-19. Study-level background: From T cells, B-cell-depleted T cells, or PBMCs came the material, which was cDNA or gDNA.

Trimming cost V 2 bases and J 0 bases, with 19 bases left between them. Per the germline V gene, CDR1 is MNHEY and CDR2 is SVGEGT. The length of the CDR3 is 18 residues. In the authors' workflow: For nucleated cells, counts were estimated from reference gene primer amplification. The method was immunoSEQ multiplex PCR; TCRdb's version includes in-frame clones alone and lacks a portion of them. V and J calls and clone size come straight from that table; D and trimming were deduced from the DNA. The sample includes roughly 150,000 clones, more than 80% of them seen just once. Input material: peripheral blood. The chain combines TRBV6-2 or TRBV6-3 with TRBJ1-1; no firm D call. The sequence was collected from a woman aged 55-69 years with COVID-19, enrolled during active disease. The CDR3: CASSYGARGGGLNTEAFF. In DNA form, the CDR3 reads TGTGCCAGCAGTTACGGCGCACGAGGAGGTGGGCTGAACACTGAAGCTTTCTTT.